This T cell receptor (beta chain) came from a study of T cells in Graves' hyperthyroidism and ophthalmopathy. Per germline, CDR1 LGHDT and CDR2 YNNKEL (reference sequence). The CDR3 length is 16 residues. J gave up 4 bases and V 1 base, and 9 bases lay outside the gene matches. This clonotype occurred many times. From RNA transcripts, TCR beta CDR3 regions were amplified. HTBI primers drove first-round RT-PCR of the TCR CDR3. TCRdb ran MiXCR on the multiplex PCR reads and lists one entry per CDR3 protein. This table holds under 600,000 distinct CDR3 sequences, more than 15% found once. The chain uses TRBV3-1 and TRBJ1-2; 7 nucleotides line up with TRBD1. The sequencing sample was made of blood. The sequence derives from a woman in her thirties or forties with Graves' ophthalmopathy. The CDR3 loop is CASSQAAGGKSYGYTF. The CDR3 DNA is TGTGCCAGCAGCCAAGCCGCAGGGGGAAAGTCCTATGGCTACACCTTC.